This is a list of T cell receptor beta chains from one sample in a study of radiotherapy plus CTLA-4 blockade in lung cancer. Data came from immunoSEQ multiplex PCR; TCRdb stores just in-frame clones and leaves some out. Of fewer than 85,000 clones detected, around 87% appear once; the ten largest clones hold approximately 0.9%. Source: peripheral blood, taken from a patient treated with radiotherapy plus ipilimumab. The receptor set was obtained from a human donor with non-small cell lung cancer who had stable disease on radiotherapy plus ipilimumab. CDR3s include the opening cysteine and the closing phenylalanine or tryptophan. The D gene is left open where the match is weak. The size field is filled for only some rows; it gives once, few, many or a size class.

TRBJ1-1 TRBV18 TRBD1 - TGTGCCAGCTCACCAAGGGCCCTCCAGGGGGCCCGGCGGACTGAAGCTTTCTTT CASSPRALQGARRTEAFF
TRBJ2-7 TRBV6-6 TRBD2 - TGTGCCAGCAGTTACTCGCGGGAGGGCTCCTACGAGCAGTACTTC CASSYSREGSYEQYF
TRBJ1-4 TRBV7-8 TRBD1 - TGTGCCAGCAGCTTCAGGGGGCTTAATGAAAAACTGTTTTTT CASSFRGLNEKLFF
TRBJ1-2 TRBV11-2 - - TGTGCCAGCAGCTTAGAAGTACCAAGCTATGGCTACACCTTC CASSLEVPSYGYTF
TRBJ2-1 TRBV30 - - TGTGCCTGGAGTGTGGGACATTTTAACAATGAGCAGTTCTTC CAWSVGHFNNEQFF
TRBJ1-2 TRBV29-1 - once TGCAGCGTTGACAGAAATTATGGCTACACCTTC CSVDRNYGYTF
TRBJ1-2 TRBV28 - - TGTGCCAGCAGTTTGATAGGTGGCTACACCTTC CASSLIGGYTF
TRBJ1-4 TRBV9 - once TGTGCCAGCAGCCCCCGGGGAGGCAGCGAATATAATGAAAAACTGTTTTTT CASSPRGGSEYNEKLFF
TRBJ1-4 TRBV7-9 - - TGTGCCAGCAGCCTCCCATCCGAAAAACTGTTTTTT CASSLPSEKLFF
TRBJ2-7 TRBV2 TRBD2 few TGTGCCAGCAGGGGACTAGCGGGGGGGAAAGAGCAGTACTTC CASRGLAGGKEQYF
TRBJ1-1 TRBV11-2 - - TGTGCCAGCAGCCCTGAGCCCCTACCGAGGAACACTGAAGCTTTCTTT CASSPEPLPRNTEAFF
TRBJ1-2 TRBV6-5 TRBD1 once TGTGCCAGCAGTTACGACAGGGGGCGGGACTATGGCTACACCTTC CASSYDRGRDYGYTF
TRBJ1-2 TRBV5-5 TRBD1 few TGTGCCAGCAGCCTGGGACAGAACTATGGCTACACCTTC CASSLGQNYGYTF
TRBJ1-6 TRBV7-3 - - TGTGCCAGCAGCTTAACGAGGGGGTATAATTCACCCCTCCACTTT CASSLTRGYNSPLHF
TRBJ1-2 TRBV28 - medium-sized TGTGCCAGCAGTTTGGCAGGGTTTGGGGGCTACACCTTC CASSLAGFGGYTF
TRBJ2-2 TRBV7-8 - - TGTGCCAGCAGCTTTCCGAACAGCGTAAGGACCGGGGAGCTGTTTTTT CASSFPNSVRTGELFF
TRBJ1-5 TRBV5-4 - - TGTGCCAGCAGCCAAGCTCAGGGTAATAGCAATCAGCCCCAGCATTTT CASSQAQGNSNQPQHF
TRBJ1-6 TRBV15 TRBD1 once TGTGCCACCAGCAGAGGACAGGGGACCCTCTCCTATAATTCACCCCTCCACTTT CATSRGQGTLSYNSPLHF
TRBJ2-1 TRBV5-1 - - TGCGCCAGCAGCACACCCCGGAACAATGAGCAGTTCTTC CASSTPRNNEQFF
TRBJ1-1 TRBV5-1 TRBD1 - TGCGCCAGCAGCTATCCTAGGACAGGGGGCCTCCTCGGGGGTGAAGCTTTCTTT CASSYPRTGGLLGGEAFF
TRBJ2-3 TRBV11-1 TRBD2 - TGTGCCAGCAGCTTACTAGCGGGGAGTAGCACAGATACGCAGTATTTT CASSLLAGSSTDTQYF
TRBJ2-1 TRBV27 - - TGTGCCAGCAGTTTAGGCTATGAGCAGTTCTTC CASSLGYEQFF
TRBJ2-1 TRBV7-9 - - TGTGCCAGCAGCCCCAAAGGGGAATATTACAATGAGCAGTTCTTC CASSPKGEYYNEQFF
TRBJ1-2 TRBV2 - - TGTGCCAGCAGTGAAAGGTGGCAGGAAGTGGATGGCTACACCTTC CASSERWQEVDGYTF
TRBJ2-1 TRBV30 TRBD1 - TGTGACTTAAGAAAGGGGACAGGGATTACCTACAATGAGCAGTTCTTC CDLRKGTGITYNEQFF
TRBJ2-3 TRBV30 - - TGTGCCTGGAGGGGTCGAGATACGCAGTATTTT CAWRGRDTQYF
TRBJ1-1 TRBV18 - - TGTGCCAGCTCACCACTGGATAACACTGAAGCTTTCTTT CASSPLDNTEAFF
TRBJ1-2 TRBV7-3 - - TGTGCCAGCAGCTTAATGGGAGTAAACTATGGCTACACCTTC CASSLMGVNYGYTF
TRBJ1-1 TRBV5-5 - - TGTGCCAGCAGCTTGGTTGCGGGGCAGGTGGGGACTGAAGCTTTCTTT CASSLVAGQVGTEAFF
TRBJ2-3 TRBV18 - once TGTGCCAGCTCATACACAGATACGCAGTATTTT CASSYTDTQYF
TRBJ2-4 TRBV5-1 - - TGCGCCAGCAGCTCCTTACTAGCCAAAAACATTCAGTACTTC CASSSLLAKNIQYF
TRBJ1-5 TRBV28 TRBD1 few TGTGCCAGCGGGGACAGGGGGAAGCAGCCCCAGCATTTT CASGDRGKQPQHF
TRBJ1-5 TRBV28 - - TGTGCCAGCAGTTTAGTTGGGTCATACACAGATACGCAGCATTTT CASSLVGSYTDTQHF
TRBJ2-1 TRBV28 - - TGTGCCAGCAGTTTTGGACTGGACAATGAGCAGTTCTTC CASSFGLDNEQFF
TRBJ1-5 TRBV6-1 - - TGTGCCAGCAGTGAAGCAGGAGGGTTGTATAGCAATCAGCCCCAGCATTTT CASSEAGGLYSNQPQHF
TRBJ1-6 TRBV28 - - TGTGCCAGCAGACAGCCAAACGGGGGGATAGGGTTTAATTCACCCCTCCACTTT CASRQPNGGIGFNSPLHF
TRBJ1-5 TRBV18 - - TGTGCCAGCTCACCTGGGAGGGTTAGCAATCAGCCCCAGCATTTT CASSPGRVSNQPQHF
TRBJ2-2 TRBV18 TRBD1 - TGTGCCAGCTCACCACCGGGACAGCCCGCCGGGGAGCTGTTTTTT CASSPPGQPAGELFF
TRBJ2-3 TRBV5-1 - - TGCGCCAGCAGCTTGGACGTCACCAGCACAGATACGCAGTATTTT CASSLDVTSTDTQYF
TRBJ2-1 TRBV10-3 - once TGTGCCATCAGTGGGGTCCCTCTTCAGGGATCCTACAATGAGCAGTTCTTC CAISGVPLQGSYNEQFF
TRBJ1-3 TRBV6-6 - few TGTGCCAGCTCCACCACGGGAACTGGAAACACCATATATTTT CASSTTGTGNTIYF
TRBJ2-2 TRBV18 TRBD2 - TGTGCCAGCTCACCAAAAAGAGCGGGGGGGCCCGTCTCGAACACCGGGGAGCTGTTTTTT CASSPKRAGGPVSNTGELFF
TRBJ1-2 TRBV28 - once TGTGCCAGCAGTTTAAGCGGGACCAACTATGGCTACACCTTC CASSLSGTNYGYTF
TRBJ2-7 TRBV20-1 - - TGCAGTGCTAGGTCGTTGGAGCAGTACTTC CSARSLEQYF
TRBJ2-5 TRBV5-1 - - TGCGCCAGCAGCTTGGCCGGGGACCAAGAGACCCAGTACTTC CASSLAGDQETQYF
TRBJ2-3 TRBV28 TRBD2 - TGTGCCACCGGACTAGCGGGGGGGCCGTACACAGATACGCAGTATTTT CATGLAGGPYTDTQYF
TRBJ2-1 TRBV9 - - TGTGCCAGCAGCGTAGGGGGGAATTCCTACAATGAGCAGTTCTTC CASSVGGNSYNEQFF